The following is a TCR beta chain sequence with its context. The authors sequenced TCR beta from blood CD8+ and CD4+ T cells. TEMRA cells were FACS-enriched, unlike CD8+ and CD4+ T cells, which were negatively isolated. Germline V gene data show CDR1 as SGHVS and CDR2 as FNYEAQ. Trimming removed 3 bases from V and 0 bases from J; junction bases left unmatched: 13. The CDR3 runs 19 residues. An input of about 0.45 to 1 ug of RNA was subjected to reverse transcription using random hexamers. It was immunoSEQ multiplex PCR that amplified TCR beta CDR3 across 54 Vbeta and 13 Jbeta. TCRdb called the immunoSEQ multiplex PCR reads again in MiXCR, with one record for every CDR3 protein. Among about 300,000 distinct CDR3 sequences listed, 75% to 90% were seen once. These data belong to a study of CD8 T cells in Susac syndrome.

Sequenced sample: CD8+ T cells from PBMCs. This rearrangement joins TRBV7-6 to TRBJ2-3; 9 bases match TRBD1. This TCR was sampled from a human donor with multiple sclerosis. The CDR3 DNA reads as TGTGCCAGCAGCTTTCTGTTGGGGGCCGGGACAGGGAGCACAGATACGCAGTATTTT. This gives the protein CASSFLLGAGTGSTDTQYF.